This T cell receptor (beta chain) was recorded in a study of T cell clones after liver transplantation. Data came from immunoSEQ multiplex PCR; TCRdb stores just in-frame clones and leaves some out. The sample records over 60,000 clones, over 70% being singletons. The V end lost 1 base, the J end lost 2 bases, and 4 bases lay between the germline ends. CDR1 and CDR2 (germline): SGHAT, FQNNGV. This CDR3 contains 13 residues. The receptor's source is a human donor who received a liver transplant. Sequencing used CD4+ T cells from blood, obtained before liver transplant. The chain links TRBV11-2 to TRBJ2-3; D gene unclear. CDR3 in amino acids: CASSLGPTDTQYF. The CDR3 nucleotides read TGTGCCAGCAGCTTAGGCCCCACAGATACGCAGTATTTT.